The entry below gives a single TCR beta chain sequence along with its context. Its antigen is currently not known. Per-nucleotide qualities are absent, and no much larger clonotype sits a single base away. TCRbeta CDR3 regions were amplified from genomic DNA using the immunoSEQ Assay, a bias-controlled multiplex PCR. Processing in the source paper ran as follows. The number of nucleated cells in each sample was estimated by amplification of reference gene primers within the assay. Sequence reads were collapsed and filtered to measure the absolute abundance of every unique TCRbeta CDR3 rearrangement. For each sample, productive Simpson clonality was calculated as the square root of Simpson's diversity index across productive rearrangements. TCRdb took this table from immuneACCESS and kept in-frame rearrangements with V and J called. Such tables lack part of the clones; where checked against another copy, unresolved V genes explain under half of the gap, and the rest is unexplained. V and J calls and clone size are given by that table; D and trimming were obtained from the DNA. For this sample there are 230,000 or so clones; 65% to 90% appear just once. The top ten clones comprise approximately 2.3% of the sample.

This sample is drawn from a study of blood T cell repertoires in COVID-19 (TCRdb year 2020). For context, the study as a whole: The collaborator samples originated in the United States, Italy and Spain and spanned the acute and convalescent phases of COVID-19. The material from the prospective study consisted of cDNA or gDNA derived from T cells, B-cell-depleted T cells, or PBMCs. Deeply sampled blood TCRbeta repertoires from subjects exposed to, actively infected with, or recovered from COVID-19 were included in the dataset. The repertoires were made available in a free public database intended to serve as a resource for research on the immune response to SARS-CoV-2. Samples came from the ongoing ImmuneRACE study (first 160 participants) plus 1,254 subjects from 6 global collaborators. A de-identified subject ID, COVID-19 status, age in years and sex were almost always included in the sample metadata. Where available, HLA class I and class II types were taken from metadata supplied by the sample provider and were not determined by assay-based typing.

Overall study results and their limits: How much clinical and demographic metadata was included differed by source and by participant, and the metadata was provided uncurated.

A second Seattle source provided samples from volunteer blood donors who had recovered from COVID-19. Collaborating institutions collected whole blood in K2EDTA tubes following their own protocols. For TCRbeta analysis, collaborator samples were shipped as frozen whole blood, as isolated PBMCs, or as DNA extracted from either sample type. This clonotype originated in a man aged 35 to 55 who had recovered from COVID-19. The sample consisted of peripheral blood.

The base sequence is TGTGCCAGCAGCATATCCTCCGGGACAGCCAATCAGCCCCAGCATTTT. Its translation reads: CASSISSGTANQPQHF. This chain joins TRBV7-2 to TRBJ1-5; TRBD1 fits 7 bases in the junction. The CDR3 runs 16 residues from the cysteine to the phenylalanine. CDR3 DNA is the only sequence kept; it has 48 bases, read in frame from the first base. V loses 5 bases at its end and J loses 3 bases; junction bases beyond the gene matches: 10. The germline V gene supplies CDR1 SGHTA and CDR2 FQGNSA. The reference TRBV7-2 and TRBJ1-5 proteins fill in what lies around the CDR3, so the full variable domain reads GAGVSQSPSNKVTEKGKDVELRCDPISGHTALYWYRQSLGQGLEFLIYFQGNSAPDKSGLPSDRFSAERTGGSVSTLTIQRTQQEDSAVYLCASSISSGTANQPQHFGDGTRLSIL.